This TCR beta chain was observed in a study of early stage breast cancer tumors. The study, taken as a whole, reports: Compared with adjacent normal breast, tumors showed about 2.5-fold denser, more clonal T cells.

Clones were sequenced by immunoSEQ multiplex PCR, and TCRdb holds only the in-frame ones, with some missing. The sample includes 5,000 or so clones, 64% of them seen just once. A remark on this clone: What it binds is not known.

About 19-50 mg of tumor tissue was diced per sample. The source is a person aged 45-65 years with breast cancer. Specimen: breast tumor tissue.

Here the CDR3 DNA reads TGTGCCAGCAGCGAAGTCGGGTACGGAGAGACCCAGTACTTC. Encoded protein: CASSEVGYGETQYF. V is TRBV27 and J is TRBJ2-5; no reliable D call. V lost 6 bases and J lost 4, with 15 bases in between. This CDR3 is built from 14 residues. CDR1 is MNHEY and CDR2 is SMNVEV in the germline V gene (reference sequence).